These 23 T cell receptor beta chains were sequenced from one sample in a study of cytomegalovirus exposure and HLA in healthy donors. Data came from immunoSEQ multiplex PCR; TCRdb stores just in-frame clones and leaves some out. Of roughly 130,000 clones listed, approximately 91% were seen once; the top ten hold around 1.5%. What was sequenced was PBMCs. These receptors were obtained from a man in his thirties or forties in good health and CMV-seronegative.

CDR3 sequence: CASSYGTRRYNEQFF. CDR3 bases: TGTGCCAGCAGTTACGGGACTAGGCGGTACAATGAGCAGTTCTTC. The V gene is TRBV6-5, the J gene TRBJ2-1; 8 bases agree with TRBD2. J was trimmed by 4 bases and V by 2 bases; bases with no gene match: 4. The CDR3 consists of 15 residues. Germline CDR1 MNHEY, CDR2 SVGAGI.

The J gene is TRBJ2-7, the V gene TRBV6-4; no reliable D call. Trimming stripped 0 bases from V and 6 bases from J, with 9 bases between. The CDR3 totals 13 residues. The germline CDR1 and CDR2 sequences are MRHNA and SNTAGT. The CDR3 region is CASSDSITGEQYF. CDR3 DNA sequence: TGTGCCAGCAGTGACTCGATCACTGGCGAGCAGTACTTC.

V gene TRBV10-3 combines with J gene TRBJ2-7; 9 nucleotides align to TRBD1. V lost 6 bases to trimming and J lost 3 bases; unmatched junction nucleotides: 6. This CDR3 is built from 14 residues. CDR1 ENHRY and CDR2 SYGVKD come from the germline V gene. The CDR3 DNA follows: TGTGCCATCAGCCGGGACAGGGAGGGCTACGAGCAGTACTTC. The encoded protein is CAISRDREGYEQYF.

CDR3 sequence reads: CAWSPDQVAVLEAFF. In DNA form, the CDR3 reads TGTGCCTGGAGTCCCGACCAGGTTGCTGTCCTTGAAGCTTTCTTT. This chain uses TRBV30 with TRBJ1-1; no clear D. V was cut by 2 bases and J by 7 bases, with 20 bases left in between. CDR3 length equals 15 residues. Germline lookup yields CDR1 GTSNPN and CDR2 SVGIG (reference sequence).

This clone was recorded only once. The DNA for the CDR3 is TGTGCCAGCAGCTTAAGAGGTTTCGCTTTCTTT. Translated, it gives CASSLRGFAFF. This chain uses TRBV5-6 with TRBJ1-1; D call uncertain. Trimming stripped 2 bases from V and 11 bases from J, with 10 bases between. The CDR3 runs 11 residues. Germline CDR1 SGHDT, CDR2 YYEEEE.

The rearrangement uses TRBV9 and TRBJ2-7; TRBD2 matches at 8 bases. CDR3 length: 14 residues. The V segment lost 3 bases and the J segment 2 bases; nucleotides outside the gene matches: 4. Germline CDR1 reads SGDLS; CDR2 reads YYNGEE. CDR3 amino acids: CASSGPGLAYEQYF. The CDR3 region has the DNA TGTGCCAGCAGCGGACCGGGACTAGCCTACGAGCAGTACTTC.

The V call is TRBV7-2, the J call TRBJ1-1; maybe TRBD1 (5 bases). V was shortened by 3 bases and J by 7 bases, with 12 bases between the two germline ends. Per germline, CDR1 SGHTA and CDR2 FQGNSA. CDR3 size: 13 residues. CDR3 coding DNA: TGTGCCAGCAGCTTTGCCGCCGGGGGTGAAGCTTTCTTT. Its protein product is CASSFAAGGEAFF.

This clone has just a few counts. The V and J genes are TRBV7-2 and TRBJ1-6, with 7 bases that match TRBD1. The CDR3 has 11 residues. V shed 3 bases, J shed 15 bases, and the junction held 2 bases outside the gene matches. CDR1 is SGHTA, CDR2 FQGNSA, per germline. CDR3 DNA sequence: TGTGCCAGCAGCTTGGGACAGCACCTCCACTTT. Encoded protein: CASSLGQHLHF.

A single count supports this clone. The chain has TRBV7-2 and TRBJ1-5; TRBD1 is a possible D gene (6 bases). V lost 5 bases, J lost 5 bases, and 16 bases lay in between. The CDR3 sequence is 15 residues long. The germline CDR1 and CDR2 sequences are SGHTA and FQGNSA. CDR3 in amino acids: CASSPNRGGHQPQHF. CDR3 nucleotides: TGTGCCAGCAGCCCAAATCGGGGGGGCCATCAGCCCCAGCATTTT.

The V and J genes are TRBV4-2 and TRBJ2-7; the match to TRBD2 covers 7 bases. Germline CDR1 LGHNA, CDR2 YNFKEQ. With V trimmed by 0 bases and J by 4 bases, 12 bases remained unmatched. This CDR3 spans 17 amino acids. The CDR3: CASSQDLIAGGIYEQYF. The CDR3 region has the DNA TGTGCCAGCAGCCAAGATCTAATTGCCGGGGGGATTTACGAGCAGTACTTC.

The chain combines TRBV6-5 with TRBJ1-1; D call uncertain. CDR3 length: 14 residues. Trimming cost V 4 bases and J 1 base, with 10 bases left between them. From germline, CDR1 is MNHEY and CDR2 SVGAGI. CDR3 sequence: CASSSYFGNTEAFF. The CDR3 DNA reads TGTGCCAGCAGTTCTTATTTCGGGAACACTGAAGCTTTCTTT.

The genes are TRBV2 and TRBJ2-7; TRBD1 matches at 10 bases. This CDR3 spans 15 amino acids. V trimming: 4 bases; J trimming: 0 bases; junction bases outside the gene matches: 3. Germline CDR1 and CDR2: SNHLY and FYNNEI. This CDR3 reads CASSAGQGGSYEQYF. The CDR3 coding sequence is TGTGCCAGCAGTGCTGGACAGGGGGGCTCCTACGAGCAGTACTTC.

V is TRBV19 and J is TRBJ1-6; no reliable D call. Germline CDR1 reads LNHDA; CDR2 reads SQIVND (reference sequence). The ends were cut back, 10 bases at V and 0 bases at J, with 16 bases in the middle. CDR3 size: 16 residues. In DNA, the CDR3 is TGTGCCACCCAGAGCGGAGGGAACTCCTATAATTCACCCCTCCACTTT. Protein product: CATQSGGNSYNSPLHF. Drawing the rest from reference TRBV19 and TRBJ1-6, the complete variable domain is DGGITQSPKYLFRKEGQNVTLSCEQNLNHDAMYWYRQDPGQGLRLIYYSQIVNDFQKGDIAEGYSVSREKKESFPLTVTSAQKNPTAFYLCATQSGGNSYNSPLHFGNGTRLTVT.

This clone was found a few times. The chain carries TRBV29-1 and TRBJ1-1; D might be TRBD1 (5 bases). V gave up 3 bases and J gave up 4 bases, with 12 bases separating them. Germline V gene lookup returns CDR1 SQVTM and CDR2 ANQGSEA. The CDR3 contains 13 residues. This chain's CDR3 is CSVDETGGTEAFF. DNA for the CDR3: TGCAGCGTTGACGAAACAGGTGGCACTGAAGCTTTCTTT.

V is TRBV10-3 and J is TRBJ2-2, with 7 bases lining up with TRBD2. The junction had 6 bases not matched to a gene; V was cut back by 8 bases and J by 0 bases. Germline V gives CDR1 ENHRY, CDR2 SYGVKD. CDR3 length equals 15 residues. This chain's CDR3 is CAIAPSGPNTGELFF. DNA of the CDR3: TGTGCCATCGCCCCTAGCGGACCGAACACCGGGGAGCTGTTTTTT.

The chain links TRBV5-1 to TRBJ1-5; D perhaps matches TRBD1 (6 bases). Trimming removed 4 bases at V and 6 bases at J, with 14 bases between. The germline gives CDR1 SGHRS, CDR2 YFSETQ. This CDR3 spans 14 amino acids. This CDR3 reads CASSPTGYPQPQHF. The CDR3 coding sequence is TGCGCCAGCAGCCCCACAGGGTACCCTCAGCCCCAGCATTTT. The whole variable domain, filled in from reference TRBV5-1 and TRBJ1-5, reads KAGVTQTPRYLIKTRGQQVTLSCSPISGHRSVSWYQQTPGQGLQFLFEYFSETQRNKGNFPGRFSGRQFSNSRSEMNVSTLELGDSALYLCASSPTGYPQPQHFGDGTRLSIL.

V is TRBV5-1 and J is TRBJ2-7; D gene unclear. The CDR3 is 15 amino acids. V was clipped by 4 bases and J by 0 bases, with 14 bases between them. Germline assignment: CDR1 SGHRS and CDR2 YFSETQ. As DNA, the CDR3 is TGCGCCAGCAGCCCGACTCGCCTGAGCTCCTACGAGCAGTACTTC. Translating it yields CASSPTRLSSYEQYF.

The chain couples TRBV7-2 to TRBJ2-2, with a weak D call TRBD2 (5 bases). Germline V gene lookup returns CDR1 SGHTA and CDR2 FQGNSA. The CDR3 has 16 amino acids. V dropped 5 bases and J dropped 2 bases, with 15 bases sitting between them. The CDR3 coding sequence is TGTGCCAGCAGCGCGCCGGGATCAGTTAACACCGGGGAGCTGTTTTTT. Protein product: CASSAPGSVNTGELFF.

V and J are TRBV11-2 and TRBJ2-2; possibly TRBD2 for D (7 bases). Trimming took 1 base from V and 4 from J, leaving 13 bases between them. In germline, CDR1 is SGHAT, CDR2 FQNNGV. The length of the CDR3 is 16 residues. CDR3 nucleotides: TGTGCCAGCAGCTTAGGATATAGGGGGGGCACCGGGGAGCTGTTTTTT. Translated, it gives CASSLGYRGGTGELFF.

Here the CDR3 reads CASSLGLTGGASNEQFF. Here the CDR3 DNA reads TGCGCCAGCAGCTTGGGGCTAACAGGGGGCGCGAGTAATGAGCAGTTCTTC. This chain connects TRBV5-1 to TRBJ2-1, with 9 bases fitting TRBD1. V shed 0 bases, J shed 7 bases, and the junction held 11 bases outside the gene matches. Germline CDR1 and CDR2: SGHRS and YFSETQ. This CDR3 contains 17 residues.

The gene calls are TRBV29-1 and TRBJ2-2, with D possibly TRBD2 on 6 matching bases. The CDR3 spans 14 residues. Germline values: CDR1 SQVTM, CDR2 ANQGSEA. The V gene lost 5 bases and the J gene lost 5 bases, with 15 bases spanning the gap. CDR3: CSVSGVQGTGELFF. CDR3 in DNA: TGCAGCGTTTCGGGGGTTCAAGGGACCGGGGAGCTGTTTTTT.

The chain uses TRBV6-1 and TRBJ2-5, with D possibly TRBD2 on 6 matching bases. Germline loops: CDR1 MNHNS, CDR2 SASEGT. The length of the CDR3 is 15 residues. Trimming took 2 bases from V and 0 from J, leaving 10 bases between them. The CDR3 spells CASSEPWRDQETQYF. CDR3 coding DNA: TGTGCCAGCAGTGAACCCTGGAGGGACCAAGAGACCCAGTACTTC.

The J gene is TRBJ1-2, the V gene TRBV11-1, with D tentatively TRBD1 (5 bases). Trimming shortened V by 5 bases and J by 2 bases, and 6 bases separated the two germline ends. The CDR3 consists of 12 residues. CDR1 is SGHAT, CDR2 FQDESV, per germline (reference sequence). The CDR3 here is CASSNRNYGYTF. CDR3 DNA: TGTGCCAGCAGCAACAGGAACTATGGCTACACCTTC.